Listed below are T cell receptor beta chains from one sample, sequenced in a study of cytomegalovirus exposure and HLA in healthy donors. The table came from immunoSEQ multiplex PCR; TCRdb's copy has only in-frame clones and leaves some out. The table records 90,000 to 150,000 clones, over 75% of them present only once. Sequenced: PBMCs. Every receptor here comes from a man aged 35 to 55 in good health and CMV-seronegative. CDR3s include the opening cysteine and the closing phenylalanine or tryptophan. The D gene is left open where the match is weak. Some rows have no size entry. The others give once, few or many, or a class for an expanded clone.

D	V	J	size	CDR3	DNA
TRBD2	TRBV9	TRBJ2-5	.	CASSVGSLAGVGETQYF	TGTGCCAGCAGCGTAGGTTCACTAGCGGGAGTAGGAGAGACCCAGTACTTC
.	TRBV27	TRBJ1-6	few	CASGGLPYNSPLHF	TGTGCCAGCGGCGGACTGCCCTATAATTCACCCCTCCACTTT
TRBD2	TRBV5-1	TRBJ2-3	.	CASSDRDYTDTQYF	TGCGCCAGCAGCGACCGGGACTACACAGATACGCAGTATTTT
.	TRBV9	TRBJ2-1	.	CASSVASGGGFPNEQFF	TGTGCCAGCAGCGTAGCTTCGGGAGGGGGCTTTCCCAATGAGCAGTTCTTC
.	TRBV7-8	TRBJ2-7	.	CASSLVSGQRGIEQYF	TGTGCCAGCAGCTTAGTGTCTGGGCAGAGGGGGATTGAGCAGTACTTC
.	TRBV18	TRBJ2-3	.	CASLSGQRGRGDTQYF	TGTGCCTCCCTCTCAGGCCAGCGGGGCAGGGGAGATACGCAGTATTTT
TRBD1	TRBV2	TRBJ2-7	.	CASSEGTGEQYF	TGTGCCAGCAGTGAAGGGACAGGGGAACAGTACTTC
TRBD1	TRBV29-1	TRBJ2-1	.	CSVRTGGGNEQFF	TGCAGCGTTCGGACAGGGGGGGGGAATGAGCAGTTCTTC
TRBD1	TRBV10-3	TRBJ2-7	few	CATGQERHRGF	TGTGCCACGGGACAGGAGCGCCACCGGGGCTTC
TRBD2	TRBV4-3	TRBJ2-4	medium-sized	CASSPEALSGRDSAKNIQYF	TGCGCCAGCAGCCCTGAGGCCCTTAGCGGGAGGGACTCGGCCAAAAACATTCAGTACTTC
.	TRBV5-6	TRBJ2-3	.	CASQRQPLGDTQYF	TGTGCCAGCCAAAGACAGCCCCTTGGGGATACGCAGTATTTT
TRBD1	TRBV2	TRBJ1-5	.	CASRDWDSDDQPQHF	TGTGCCAGCAGGGACTGGGACAGCGACGATCAGCCCCAGCATTTT
.	TRBV19	TRBJ2-1	.	CASSILVREGDEQFF	TGTGCCAGTAGTATCTTAGTCAGGGAGGGGGATGAGCAGTTCTTC
TRBD2	TRBV7-2	TRBJ2-7	.	CASSLLAAVSEQYF	TGTGCCAGCAGCTTACTAGCGGCGGTGAGCGAGCAGTACTTC
.	TRBV7-3	TRBJ2-5	few	CASSLGALETQYF	TGTGCCAGCAGCTTGGGAGCTCTCGAGACCCAGTACTTC